This T cell receptor beta chain originates from a study of T cell responses to AZD1222 COVID-19 vaccine. This CDR3 has 12 residues. Germline V gives CDR1 SGHNT, CDR2 YYREEE (reference sequence). The ends were cut back, 3 bases at V and 4 bases at J, with 6 bases in the middle. Only one count was recorded for this clone. Produced via immunoSEQ multiplex PCR; TCRdb's table is partial and in-frame only. The data show approximately 150,000 clones, with more than 70% seen just once and under 3.5% held by the top ten. The chain employs TRBV5-4 and TRBJ2-3; D uncertain. This clonotype was obtained from an adult in good health. The source was peripheral blood, collected on day 0 of AZD1222 vaccination. The CDR3 DNA sequence: TGTGCCAGCAGCTCCACGGCAGATACGCAGTATTTT. It translates to CASSSTADTQYF.